Below, 5 T cell receptor beta chains from the same sample are listed, as sequenced in a study of post-analysis software for immune sequencing data. The study, taken as a whole, reports: TRBV5-6, TRBV5-1 and TRBV20-1 were among four to six TRBV segments more frequent in patients than controls.

These receptors' targets are unknown. TCR beta libraries were prepared from cDNA with unique molecular identifiers. TCRdb redid the calling of the PCR reads with MiXCR, one entry per CDR3 protein. The table shows roughly 730,000 distinct CDR3 sequences, with roughly 29% occurring only once. The sequenced sample was blood. All receptors derive from a girl aged 10 to 17 with multiple sclerosis.

The chain joins TRBV10-1 to TRBJ2-2, with D maybe TRBD1 (5 bases). Between the trimmed V and J ends, which lost 0 bases and 6 bases, there was a span of 8 bases. Germline CDR1 and CDR2: WNHNN and SYGVQD (reference sequence). CDR3 size: 14 residues. The CDR3 loop reads CASSESRRAGELFF. In nucleotides, the CDR3 is TGCGCCAGCAGTGAGTCGCGCAGGGCCGGGGAGCTGTTTTTT.

The chain links TRBV7-8 to TRBJ2-3, with no clear D. V was clipped by 3 bases and J by 5 bases, with 9 bases between them. CDR1 and CDR2 from the germline V gene are SGHVS and FQNEAQ. The CDR3 has 13 residues. The CDR3 protein is CASSLGTIDTQYF. DNA of the CDR3: TGTGCCAGCAGCTTGGGTACGATAGATACGCAGTATTTT.

The J gene is TRBJ2-3, the V gene TRBV6-1; either TRBD1 or TRBD2 may fit D (7 bases each). Germline V lookup: CDR1 MNHNS, CDR2 SASEGT. CDR3 length: 14 residues. V gave up 10 bases and J gave up 2 bases, with 16 bases separating them. The CDR3 reads CATRGGWNTDTQYF. DNA for the CDR3: TGTGCCACCAGGGGGGGTTGGAACACAGATACGCAGTATTTT.

The chain has TRBV7-2 and TRBJ2-3; tentatively, D is TRBD2 (6 bases). Germline V gene sequence: CDR1 SGHTA, CDR2 FQGNSA. The CDR3 has 16 amino acids. Between the trimmed V and J ends, which lost 2 bases and 0 bases, there was a span of 12 bases. The CDR3 reads CASSLYRGSSTDTQYF. The CDR3 DNA reads as TGTGCCAGCAGCTTATATCGGGGGTCTAGCACAGATACGCAGTATTTT. The full variable domain, with the rest looked up from reference TRBV7-2 and TRBJ2-3, is GAGVSQSPSNKVTEKGKDVELRCDPISGHTALYWYRQSLGQGLEFLIYFQGNSAPDKSGLPSDRFSAERTGGSVSTLTIQRTQQEDSAVYLCASSLYRGSSTDTQYFGPGTRLTVL.

This clonotype was seen a single time. The V and J genes are TRBV14 and TRBJ2-3; a possible D gene is TRBD2 (5 bases). The germline gives CDR1 SGHDN, CDR2 FVKESK. The CDR3 extends over 16 amino acids. V gave up 4 bases and J gave up 0 bases, with 14 bases separating them. The CDR3 region has the DNA TGTGCCAGCAGCCCCACCCTAGCCTCTAGCACAGATACGCAGTATTTT. It codes for CASSPTLASSTDTQYF. Filled out from reference TRBV14 and TRBJ2-3, the complete variable domain reads EAGVTQFPSHSVIEKGQTVTLRCDPISGHDNLYWYRRVMGKEIKFLLHFVKESKQDESGMPNNRFLAERTGGTYSTLKVQPAELEDSGVYFCASSPTLASSTDTQYFGPGTRLTVL.